These 3 T cell receptor beta chains were sequenced from one sample in a study of blood T cell repertoires in COVID-19. The protocol was immunoSEQ multiplex PCR, while the TCRdb copy is restricted to in-frame clones and leaves out a portion. This sample carries over 100,000 clones, approximately 87% of them seen once, and the ten largest clones take 2.5%. The specimen sequenced was peripheral blood. Receptors originate from a man over 45 with active COVID-19.

The rearrangement joins TRBV2 to TRBJ1-6; TRBD1 might be the D (5 bases). Trimming took off 7 bases at V and 8 bases at J, with 15 bases between the two ends. This CDR3 contains 14 residues. Germline CDR1 SNHLY, CDR2 FYNNEI. The CDR3 is CASTADSLYSPLHF. The CDR3 nucleotides read TGTGCCAGCACGGCTGACAGCCTGTATTCACCCCTCCACTTT.

The rearrangement joins TRBV18 to TRBJ2-3; maybe TRBD2 (5 bases). Germline-derived CDR1 and CDR2 are KGHSH and LQKENI. CDR3 size: 16 residues. V dropped 3 bases and J dropped 4 bases, with 17 bases sitting between them. The CDR3 nucleotides read TGTGCCAGCTCACCGAGGACGGGGTCGATCTCAGATACGCAGTATTTT. Translating gives CASSPRTGSISDTQYF.

The chain links TRBV29-1 to TRBJ2-7; 9 nucleotides agree with TRBD2. The length of the CDR3 is 13 residues. Unmatched junction bases numbered 3, after V lost 6 bases and J lost 0 bases. Germline CDR1 is SQVTM and CDR2 is ANQGSEA. The CDR3 reads CSVHSGSSYEQYF. The CDR3 nucleotides read TGCAGCGTCCATAGCGGGAGCTCCTACGAGCAGTACTTC.